One sample yielded the 17 T cell receptor beta chains listed below, sequenced in a study of regulatory and conventional T cells in RAG deficiency. The sorted regulatory T cells were CD4+, CD25-high and CD127-low, with genomic DNA sequenced. Generated by immunoSEQ multiplex PCR, the TCRdb table keeps only in-frame clones and is missing some. The sample yields about 30,000 clones, approximately 90% seen once. This sample was shared with a second study, whose subject was regulatory T cells. As that report states: Primers: 52 TRBV forward and 13 TRBJ reverse.

Sequencing was done on a sample of Tregs sorted from blood. The receptors stem from a human donor in good health.

This CDR3 is CASSLGVSPSYQETQYF. For the CDR3, the DNA is TGTGCCAGCAGCTTAGGTGTCTCACCCTCATACCAAGAGACCCAGTACTTC. V and J are TRBV7-9 and TRBJ2-5; D gene unclear. CDR1 and CDR2 from the germline V gene are SEHNR and FQNEAQ (reference sequence). The V end was cut by 1 base, the J end by 0 bases, with 15 bases between. This CDR3 is built from 17 residues.

V gene TRBV20-1 combines with J gene TRBJ2-1; D is unresolved. Trimming stripped 6 bases from V and 8 bases from J, with 11 bases between. The germline V gene encodes CDR1 DFQATT and CDR2 SNEGSKA (reference sequence). The CDR3 covers 11 residues. The CDR3 bases are TGCAGTGCATGGGTTCGAGATGAGCAGTTCTTC. It translates to CSAWVRDEQFF.

The chain uses TRBV5-4 and TRBJ1-2; D is ambiguous. CDR3 length: 17 residues. Germline V gene sequence: CDR1 SGHNT, CDR2 YYREEE (reference sequence). Trimming stripped 5 bases from V and 4 bases from J, with 24 bases between. CDR3 in amino acids: CASSYPSSPAPFYGYTF. In nucleotides, the CDR3 is TGTGCCAGCAGTTACCCCAGTTCCCCAGCGCCCTTCTATGGCTACACCTTC.

V usage is TRBV18 and J usage is TRBJ1-1, with D perhaps TRBD1 (5 bases). CDR3 length: 15 residues. The ends were cut back, 0 bases at V and 5 bases at J, with 13 bases in the middle. Germline assignment: CDR1 KGHSH and CDR2 LQKENI. This CDR3 reads CASSPPDGGRTEAFF. DNA for the CDR3: TGTGCCAGCTCACCACCGGACGGGGGTAGGACTGAAGCTTTCTTT.

The chain employs TRBV7-9 and TRBJ2-1; 9 bases align to TRBD2. Germline CDR1 reads SEHNR; CDR2 reads FQNEAQ (reference sequence). Germline trimming cut 2 bases from V and 10 bases from J; bases unmatched to any gene: 9. This CDR3 spans 15 amino acids. In nucleotides, the CDR3 is TGTGCCAGCAGCTTACGGCGGGGGGGCCATCGCGAGCAGTTCTTC. This sequence encodes CASSLRRGGHREQFF.

This sequence joins TRBV5-1 and TRBJ2-3; 8 bases agree with TRBD2. Trimming took 0 bases from V and 4 from J; bases not matched to a gene: 4. Germline-derived CDR1 and CDR2 are SGHRS and YFSETQ. The CDR3 is 15 amino acids. The CDR3 coding sequence is TGCGCCAGCAGCTTGGACGGGGGGGACTCAGATACGCAGTATTTT. It codes for CASSLDGGDSDTQYF.

The chain recombines TRBV5-1 with TRBJ1-4, with TRBD1 matching over 9 bases. CDR1 SGHRS and CDR2 YFSETQ come from the germline V gene. There are 14 residues in the CDR3. The ends lost 4 bases at V and 8 bases at J; junction bases unmatched: 6. The CDR3 region is CASSSTGGEEKLFF. The CDR3 DNA sequence: TGCGCCAGCAGCAGCACAGGGGGCGAAGAAAAACTGTTTTTT.

CDR3 residues: CASSYSRDYLKQYF. The CDR3 bases are TGTGCCAGCAGTTACTCGAGGGACTACCTGAAGCAGTACTTC. V and J are TRBV6-5 and TRBJ2-7; TRBD2 matches at 7 bases. Per germline, CDR1 MNHEY and CDR2 SVGAGI. The CDR3 sequence is 14 residues long. V was clipped by 0 bases and J by 8 bases; unmatched bases: 7.

With respect to this clone: Distinct nucleotide sequences in the sample also encode this CDR3. V usage is TRBV6-6 and J usage is TRBJ1-2, with a weak D call TRBD1 (5 bases). The CDR3 is 15 residues long. V lost 6 bases to trimming and J lost 5 bases, with 19 bases between them. CDR1 and CDR2 (germline): MNHNY, SVGAGI (reference sequence). CDR3 in DNA: TGTGCCAGCAGCCCATCCCGGGAGGGACCTTATGGCTACACCTTC. Protein: CASSPSREGPYGYTF.

The gene calls are TRBV6-5 and TRBJ2-2, with D perhaps matching TRBD2 (5 bases). There are 14 residues in the CDR3. The germline V gene encodes CDR1 MNHEY and CDR2 SVGAGI. V was cut by 6 bases and J by 7 bases, with 15 bases left in between. CDR3 protein: CASSSINRGGELFF. In DNA form, the CDR3 reads TGTGCCAGCAGCTCCATAAACCGGGGCGGGGAGCTGTTTTTT.

The table lists this clone with a count of one. The chain couples TRBV18 to TRBJ2-6, with a possible D match to TRBD1 (6 bases). Between the trimmed V and J ends, which lost 1 base and 2 bases, there was a span of 12 bases. The CDR3 contains 17 residues. In germline, CDR1 is KGHSH, CDR2 LQKENI. The CDR3 sequence is CASSPQMAGAGANVLTF. CDR3 bases: TGTGCCAGCTCACCACAAATGGCAGGGGCTGGGGCCAACGTCCTGACTTTC.

V usage is TRBV21-1 and J usage is TRBJ2-3; TRBD1 is the table's D call and was not checked against the DNA. TRBV21-1 is a documented pseudogene. CDR3 length: 16 residues. The CDR3 reads CASTPRDKAETDTQYF. In DNA form, the CDR3 reads TGTGCCAGCACCCCCCGGGACAAAGCAGAGACAGATACGCAGTATTTT.

The J gene is TRBJ2-1, the V gene TRBV7-9; 11 bases are shared with TRBD1. The germline gives CDR1 SEHNR, CDR2 FQNEAQ (reference sequence). V trimming: 5 bases; J trimming: 6 bases; junction bases outside the gene matches: 9. The CDR3 spans 16 residues. The CDR3 nucleotides read TGTGCCAGCAGCAGCCTTAGGACAGGGGGCGTCAATGAGCAGTTCTTC. This translates into CASSSLRTGGVNEQFF.

This clone was seen more than once but under ten times. J is TRBJ1-2 and V is TRBV19, with a weak D call TRBD1 (5 bases). Germline CDR1 is LNHDA and CDR2 is SQIVND (reference sequence). Trimming removed 5 bases from V and 2 bases from J, with 9 bases in between. The CDR3 sequence is 13 residues long. The DNA of the CDR3 is TGTGCCAGTAGTTCCCGGGACAACTATGGCTACACCTTC. Its translation is CASSSRDNYGYTF.

The rearrangement joins TRBV6-6 to TRBJ1-2, with no clear D. The CDR3 extends over 16 amino acids. V was trimmed by 0 bases and J by 4 bases, leaving 15 bases between them. Per the germline V gene, CDR1 is MNHNY and CDR2 is SVGAGI (reference sequence). Here the CDR3 DNA reads TGTGCCAGCAGTTACTCCCCCCCCACGGTTGCCTATGGCTACACCTTC. This sequence encodes CASSYSPPTVAYGYTF.

In DNA, the CDR3 is TGTGCCTGGAGTAGGGACAGGGACACTGAAGCTTTCTTT. It specifies CAWSRDRDTEAFF. The rearrangement uses TRBV30 and TRBJ1-1; 9 bases are a match to TRBD1. The CDR3 totals 13 residues. V shed 2 bases and J 3 bases; nucleotides not matched to a gene: 1. Per the germline V gene, CDR1 is GTSNPN and CDR2 is SVGIG (reference sequence).

The V and J genes are TRBV27 and TRBJ1-6, with D hard to call. Germline V gene data show CDR1 as MNHEY and CDR2 as SMNVEV (reference sequence). V was shortened by 6 bases and J by 3 bases, with 12 bases between the two germline ends. The CDR3 has 15 amino acids. Written as DNA, the CDR3 is TGTGCCAGCAGAGACCGGGGATACTATAATTCACCCCTCCACTTT. Translated: CASRDRGYYNSPLHF.